These 19 T cell receptor beta chains came from one sample sequenced in a study of cytomegalovirus exposure and HLA in healthy donors. Vbeta (60) and Jbeta (13) primers were used in the PCR. Sequenced by immunoSEQ multiplex PCR; TCRdb stores in-frame clones only, minus some. This table holds roughly 120,000 clones, 70% found once. Sequencing was done on a sample of PBMCs. The receptor set was obtained from a man between 25 and 39 years old in good health and CMV-seropositive.

The chain combines TRBV27 with TRBJ1-2, with D maybe TRBD1 (6 bases). V was trimmed by 6 bases and J by 7 bases, leaving 15 bases between them. The CDR3 is made up of 13 amino acids. In germline, CDR1 is MNHEY, CDR2 SMNVEV (reference sequence). CDR3 coding DNA: TGTGCCAGCAGCCCGGGGGGGGCGGGTGGCTACACCTTC. This codes for CASSPGGAGGYTF.

The chain combines TRBV4-3 with TRBJ1-4, with D possibly matching TRBD1 (6 bases). The germline gives CDR1 LGHNA, CDR2 YSLEER. V lost 1 base and J 6 bases, leaving 15 bases between the germline ends. This CDR3 contains 16 residues. The CDR3 DNA sequence: TGCGCCAGCAGCCAAGGACTGTCTGGGACATATGAAAAACTGTTTTTT. Amino acids: CASSQGLSGTYEKLFF.

This sequence joins TRBV7-9 and TRBJ2-1; 8 bases line up with TRBD2. V shed 4 bases and J 9 bases; nucleotides not matched to a gene: 11. The CDR3 totals 15 residues. CDR1 is SEHNR and CDR2 is FQNEAQ in the germline V gene (reference sequence). In nucleotides, the CDR3 is TGTGCCAGCAGCTCCGAGCTAGCGGGTTTGGGTGAGCAGTTCTTC. This gives the protein CASSSELAGLGEQFF.

V gene TRBV6-5 combines with J gene TRBJ1-1; D is ambiguous. The germline gives CDR1 MNHEY, CDR2 SVGAGI. The CDR3 loop spans 13 amino acids. V lost 5 bases to trimming and J lost 1 base, with 8 bases between them. The CDR3 sequence is CASSPRKNTEAFF. In nucleotides, the CDR3 is TGTGCCAGCAGTCCTCGTAAGAACACTGAAGCTTTCTTT.

The J gene is TRBJ1-2, the V gene TRBV5-4; no clear D. Trimming left V 0 bases short and J 5 bases short, with 14 bases between. Per the germline V gene, CDR1 is SGHNT and CDR2 is YYREEE (reference sequence). This CDR3 comprises 15 residues. The CDR3 spells CASSLGGGIKYGYTF. The CDR3 coding sequence is TGTGCCAGCAGCTTGGGAGGCGGGATCAAATATGGCTACACCTTC.

The chain has TRBV5-1 and TRBJ1-6; TRBD1 matches 7 bases. Per germline, CDR1 SGHRS and CDR2 YFSETQ. The junction had 7 bases not matched to a gene; V was cut back by 5 bases and J by 5 bases. This CDR3 is built from 15 residues. Here the CDR3 reads CASSLTGLDNSPLHF. CDR3 DNA: TGCGCCAGCAGTTTGACAGGGTTGGATAATTCACCCCTCCACTTT.

The J gene is TRBJ2-1, the V gene TRBV6-4; TRBD1 is a possible D gene (6 bases). CDR1 is MRHNA, CDR2 SNTAGT, per germline. This CDR3 has 15 residues. The germline V and J ends were trimmed by 6 bases and 0 bases, with 12 bases remaining between them. The CDR3 coding sequence is TGTGCCAGCAGCCGACAGGCAGTCTCCTACAATGAGCAGTTCTTC. Protein sequence: CASSRQAVSYNEQFF.

CDR3 bases: TGTGCCAGCAGCTTAGACAGGGAGGGGAAAAAACTGTTTTTT. This gives the protein CASSLDREGKKLFF. The rearrangement links TRBV7-2 to TRBJ1-4, with D possibly being TRBD1 (6 bases). Germline V gene data show CDR1 as SGHTA and CDR2 as FQGNSA. The CDR3 covers 14 residues. V lost 1 base and J 9 bases, leaving 12 bases between the germline ends.

This chain uses TRBV9 with TRBJ2-1; a weak D match, TRBD1 (6 bases). Germline V gene lookup returns CDR1 SGDLS and CDR2 YYNGEE. This CDR3 is 16 amino acids long. V was shortened by 3 bases and J by 0 bases, with 13 bases between the two germline ends. The CDR3 coding sequence is TGTGCCAGCAGCGGGACAGCGACCCGCTCCTACAATGAGCAGTTCTTC. Protein: CASSGTATRSYNEQFF.

This clone was counted between two and nine times. The chain uses TRBV5-1 and TRBJ1-1; TRBD1 agrees at 9 bases. The CDR3 totals 21 residues. Germline V gene data show CDR1 as SGHRS and CDR2 as YFSETQ. The V segment lost 4 bases and the J segment 0 bases; nucleotides outside the gene matches: 22. DNA for the CDR3: TGCGCCAGCAGCGTCGGATCTTACGCAGGCGGGACAGGGTTTCTGAACACTGAAGCTTTCTTT. This translates into CASSVGSYAGGTGFLNTEAFF. The full variable domain, completed using reference TRBV5-1 and TRBJ1-1, is KAGVTQTPRYLIKTRGQQVTLSCSPISGHRSVSWYQQTPGQGLQFLFEYFSETQRNKGNFPGRFSGRQFSNSRSEMNVSTLELGDSALYLCASSVGSYAGGTGFLNTEAFFGQGTRLTVV.

V usage is TRBV5-4 and J usage is TRBJ2-1; 7 bases are shared with TRBD2. Germline-derived CDR1 and CDR2 are SGHNT and YYREEE (reference sequence). Germline trimming cut 6 bases from V and 7 bases from J; bases unmatched to any gene: 10. The CDR3 spans 14 residues. As DNA, the CDR3 is TGTGCCAGCAAACGAGTTTCTAGCGGAAATGAGCAGTTCTTC. This translates into CASKRVSSGNEQFF.

The rearrangement joins TRBV29-1 to TRBJ1-2, with 7 bases fitting TRBD1. The ends lost 4 bases at V and 5 bases at J; junction bases unmatched: 13. This CDR3 comprises 15 residues. Germline V CDR1 and CDR2: SQVTM, ANQGSEA. The CDR3 coding sequence is TGCAGCGTTGGGGAATATATTCAGGGGGATTATGGCTACACCTTC. This sequence encodes CSVGEYIQGDYGYTF.

The chain uses TRBV7-2 and TRBJ1-2, with a weak D call TRBD1 (5 bases). The CDR3 loop spans 13 amino acids. Trimming took off 3 bases at V and 8 bases at J, with 13 bases between the two ends. The germline gives CDR1 SGHTA, CDR2 FQGNSA. The CDR3 region is CASSFEQRTGYTF. The CDR3 DNA reads TGTGCCAGCAGCTTTGAACAGAGGACAGGCTACACCTTC.

The chain carries TRBV6-5 and TRBJ1-1, with D possibly being TRBD1 (6 bases). Germline V gene sequence: CDR1 MNHEY, CDR2 SVGAGI. The length of the CDR3 is 15 residues. Trimming removed 2 bases at V and 0 bases at J, with 10 bases between. The chain's CDR3 is CASSYNQGLNTEAFF. The CDR3 nucleotides are TGTGCCAGCAGTTACAATCAGGGGCTGAACACTGAAGCTTTCTTT.

The chain combines TRBV21-1 with TRBJ1-3; the table's TRBD1 call for D was not verified on the DNA. TRBV21-1 is described as a pseudogene. CDR3 length: 14 residues. The CDR3 nucleotides are TGTGCCAGCGGTAATACAGGGTTTGGAAACACCATATATTTT. Its protein product is CASGNTGFGNTIYF.

V usage is TRBV9 and J usage is TRBJ2-7; 11 bases line up with TRBD1. The V gene's germline CDR1 is SGDLS and CDR2 YYNGEE. This CDR3 contains 18 residues. V lost 4 bases, J lost 3 bases, and 15 bases stayed unmatched. The CDR3 DNA follows: TGTGCCAGCAGCCTAACGCAAATTCCGGGACAGGGGGGCTACGAGCAGTACTTC. Protein sequence: CASSLTQIPGQGGYEQYF.

This clone appeared a few times. J is TRBJ2-1 and V is TRBV15; 8 bases fit TRBD1. This CDR3 comprises 15 residues. The germline CDR1 and CDR2 sequences are LNHNV and YYDKDF (reference sequence). With 2 bases clipped from V and 6 bases from J, the junction kept 6 bases outside the gene matches. The CDR3 DNA is TGTGCCACCAGCAGAACAGGGGGTTGGGGCAATGAGCAGTTCTTC. It yields the protein CATSRTGGWGNEQFF.

V gene TRBV5-8 combines with J gene TRBJ1-5, with D uncertain. The CDR3 has 14 amino acids. Trimming cost V 1 base and J 3 bases, with 8 bases left between them. CDR1 and CDR2 from the germline V gene are SGHTS and YDEGEE. DNA for the CDR3: TGTGCCAGCAGCTTGACACAGAACAATCAGCCCCAGCATTTT. This codes for CASSLTQNNQPQHF. The entire variable domain, with the rest obtained from reference TRBV5-8 and TRBJ1-5, is as follows: EAGVTQSPTHLIKTRGQQATLRCSPISGHTSVYWYQQALGLGLQFLLWYDEGEERNRGNFPPRFSGRQFPNYSSELNVNALELEDSALYLCASSLTQNNQPQHFGDGTRLSIL.

The rearrangement uses TRBV4-3 and TRBJ1-2; 11 nucleotides match TRBD1. This CDR3 contains 13 residues. V shed 3 bases, J shed 8 bases, and the junction held 2 bases outside the gene matches. Germline V gene data show CDR1 as LGHNA and CDR2 as YSLEER. The CDR3 protein is CASSHGQGAGYTF. CDR3 coding DNA: TGCGCCAGCAGCCACGGACAGGGGGCCGGCTACACCTTC.